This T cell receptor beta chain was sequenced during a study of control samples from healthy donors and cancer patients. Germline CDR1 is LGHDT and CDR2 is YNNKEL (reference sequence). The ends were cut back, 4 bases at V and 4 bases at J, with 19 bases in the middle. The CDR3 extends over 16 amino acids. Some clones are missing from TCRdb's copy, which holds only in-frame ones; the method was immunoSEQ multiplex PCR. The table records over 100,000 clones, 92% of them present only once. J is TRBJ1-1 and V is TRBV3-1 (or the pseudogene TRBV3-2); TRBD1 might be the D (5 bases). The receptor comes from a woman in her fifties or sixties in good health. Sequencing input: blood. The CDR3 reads CASSPPEQGPLTEAFF. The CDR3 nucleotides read TGTGCCAGCAGCCCTCCCGAGCAGGGACCACTCACTGAAGCTTTCTTT.